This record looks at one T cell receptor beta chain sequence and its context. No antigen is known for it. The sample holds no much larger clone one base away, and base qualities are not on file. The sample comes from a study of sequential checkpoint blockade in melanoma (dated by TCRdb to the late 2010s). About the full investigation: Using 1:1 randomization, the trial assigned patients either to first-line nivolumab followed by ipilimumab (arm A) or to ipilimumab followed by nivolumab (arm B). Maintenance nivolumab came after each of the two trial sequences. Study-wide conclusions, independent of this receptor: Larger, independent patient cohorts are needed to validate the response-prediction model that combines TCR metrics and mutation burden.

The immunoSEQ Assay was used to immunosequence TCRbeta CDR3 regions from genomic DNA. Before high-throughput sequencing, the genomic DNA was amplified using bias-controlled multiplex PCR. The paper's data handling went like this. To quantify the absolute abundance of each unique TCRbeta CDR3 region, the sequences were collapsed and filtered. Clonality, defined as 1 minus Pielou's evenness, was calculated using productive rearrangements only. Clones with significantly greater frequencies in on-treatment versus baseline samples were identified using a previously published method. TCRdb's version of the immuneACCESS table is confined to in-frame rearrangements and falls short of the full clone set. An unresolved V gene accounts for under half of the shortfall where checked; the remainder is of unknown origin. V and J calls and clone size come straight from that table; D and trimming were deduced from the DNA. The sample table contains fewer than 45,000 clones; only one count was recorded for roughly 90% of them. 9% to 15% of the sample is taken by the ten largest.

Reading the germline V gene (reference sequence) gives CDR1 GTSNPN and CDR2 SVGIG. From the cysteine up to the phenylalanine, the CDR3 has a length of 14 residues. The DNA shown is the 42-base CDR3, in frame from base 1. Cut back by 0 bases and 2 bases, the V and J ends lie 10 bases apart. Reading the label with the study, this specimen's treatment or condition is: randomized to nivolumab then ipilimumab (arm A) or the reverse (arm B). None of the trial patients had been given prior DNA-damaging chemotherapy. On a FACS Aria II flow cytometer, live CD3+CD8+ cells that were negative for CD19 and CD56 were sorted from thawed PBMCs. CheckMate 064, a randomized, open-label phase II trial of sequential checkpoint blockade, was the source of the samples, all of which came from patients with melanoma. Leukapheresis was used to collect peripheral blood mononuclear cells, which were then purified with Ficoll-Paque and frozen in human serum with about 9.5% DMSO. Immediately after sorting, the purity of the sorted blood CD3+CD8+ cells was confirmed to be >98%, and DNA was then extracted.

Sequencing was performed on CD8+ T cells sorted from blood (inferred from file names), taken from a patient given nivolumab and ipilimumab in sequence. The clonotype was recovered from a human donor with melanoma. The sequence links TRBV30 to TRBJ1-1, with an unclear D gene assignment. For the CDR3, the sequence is CAWSVPGYNTEAFF. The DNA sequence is TGTGCCTGGAGTGTACCGGGGTACAACACTGAAGCTTTCTTT.